This entry lists 13 T cell receptor beta chains sequenced from one sample in a study of cytomegalovirus exposure and HLA in healthy donors. The PCR made use of 60 Vbeta and 13 Jbeta primers. Sequencing used immunoSEQ multiplex PCR; TCRdb keeps in-frame clones, though not all of them. The sample contains about 240,000 clones, around 81% of which appear only once. The sequencing sample was made of PBMCs. These receptors all stem from a woman between 55 and 75 years old in good health and CMV-seropositive.

Only one count was recorded for this clone. The gene calls are TRBV5-6 and TRBJ2-7, with TRBD1 identical over 8 bases. Germline lookup yields CDR1 SGHDT and CDR2 YYEEEE. The CDR3 runs 14 residues. Losses at the gene ends were 4 bases for V and 5 bases for J; bases not matched to a gene: 8. CDR3 nucleotides: TGTGCCAGCAGCGCTGTGGGACAGGTTGACGAGCAGTACTTC. It encodes CASSAVGQVDEQYF.

The gene calls are TRBV27 and TRBJ2-1, with D hard to call. The CDR3 has 14 amino acids. Trimming took off 6 bases at V and 4 bases at J, with 13 bases between the two ends. Germline assignment: CDR1 MNHEY and CDR2 SMNVEV (reference sequence). The CDR3 spells CASSPTTAYNEQFF. In DNA, the CDR3 is TGTGCCAGCAGCCCGACCACAGCTTACAATGAGCAGTTCTTC.

As DNA, the CDR3 is TGCAGCGTTGAAGGGTTAGCTCAAAAAGGCAAGGATACGCAGTATTTT. Amino acids: CSVEGLAQKGKDTQYF. The rearrangement joins TRBV29-1 to TRBJ2-3; D uncertain. The CDR3 sequence is 16 residues long. Germline V gives CDR1 SQVTM, CDR2 ANQGSEA. V dropped 1 base and J dropped 6 bases, with 20 bases sitting between them.

The rearrangement uses TRBV10-3 and TRBJ2-2; D is uncertain. Germline lookup yields CDR1 ENHRY and CDR2 SYGVKD. The germline V and J ends were trimmed by 2 bases and 3 bases, with 7 bases remaining between them. CDR3 length: 14 amino acids. The DNA of the CDR3 is TGTGCCATCAGTGAGCTATCGGACACCGGGGAGCTGTTTTTT. It encodes CAISELSDTGELFF.

In this sample, this clone turned up a few times. This sample also contains other DNA sequences that code for the same CDR3. The V and J genes are TRBV2 and TRBJ2-5; D remains ambiguous. V was trimmed by 1 base and J by 0 bases, leaving 9 bases between them. This CDR3 spans 15 amino acids. Germline CDR1 and CDR2: SNHLY and FYNNEI. The CDR3 DNA follows: TGTGCCAGCAGTGAAGTCTCAGTGTACCAAGAGACCCAGTACTTC. It codes for CASSEVSVYQETQYF.

For the CDR3, the DNA is TGTGCCAGCCAAATATGGACTATAGGTGATCAGCCCCAGCATTTT. Amino acid sequence: CASQIWTIGDQPQHF. The chain employs TRBV19 and TRBJ1-5; D remains ambiguous. Germline lookup yields CDR1 LNHDA and CDR2 SQIVND (reference sequence). Trimming took off 9 bases at V and 5 bases at J, with 20 bases between the two ends. CDR3 length: 15 residues. The complete variable domain, with remaining parts taken from reference TRBV19 and TRBJ1-5, reads DGGITQSPKYLFRKEGQNVTLSCEQNLNHDAMYWYRQDPGQGLRLIYYSQIVNDFQKGDIAEGYSVSREKKESFPLTVTSAQKNPTAFYLCASQIWTIGDQPQHFGDGTRLSIL.

This clone was recorded once. The CDR3 here is CASSFFYDRGGVAEKLFF. The CDR3 DNA reads as TGTGCCAGCAGCTTTTTTTACGACAGGGGTGGGGTGGCTGAAAAACTGTTTTTT. The gene calls are TRBV7-9 and TRBJ1-4; the match to TRBD1 covers 8 bases. The germline gives CDR1 SEHNR, CDR2 FQNEAQ (reference sequence). The CDR3 loop spans 18 amino acids. The V and J ends lost 3 bases and 7 bases, in that order; junction bases with no gene match: 16.

The count of this clone is one. The rearrangement links TRBV2 to TRBJ2-1; 7 bases fit TRBD2. The germline gives CDR1 SNHLY, CDR2 FYNNEI. The length of the CDR3 is 16 residues. Losses at the gene ends were 7 bases for V and 5 bases for J; bases not matched to a gene: 14. CDR3 bases: TGTGCCAGCACCCTTATCCGGCGGGAGAGTAACAATGAGCAGTTCTTC. As protein: CASTLIRRESNNEQFF. Using reference TRBV2 and TRBJ2-1 for the parts outside the CDR3, the full variable domain is EPEVTQTPSHQVTQMGQEVILRCVPISNHLYFYWYRQILGQKVEFLVSFYNNEISEKSEIFDDQFSVERPDGSNFTLKIRSTKLEDSAMYFCASTLIRRESNNEQFFGPGTRLTVL.

The rearrangement links TRBV18 to TRBJ2-2; tentatively, D is TRBD1 (5 bases). The V gene lost 1 base and the J gene lost 2 bases, with 11 bases spanning the gap. Germline V CDR1 and CDR2: KGHSH, LQKENI. The CDR3 totals 16 residues. The chain's CDR3 is CASSPLSGINTGELFF. CDR3 bases: TGTGCCAGCTCACCACTGTCAGGGATCAACACCGGGGAGCTGTTTTTT.

Notes on this clone: Within the sample, other DNA sequences also encode this same CDR3. CDR3 protein: CASSPGLAGGYEQYF. The CDR3 DNA reads as TGTGCCAGCAGCCCGGGACTAGCGGGAGGTTACGAGCAGTACTTC. The chain employs TRBV9 and TRBJ2-7; 15 nucleotides line up with TRBD2. The V segment lost 4 bases and the J segment 4 bases; nucleotides outside the gene matches: 3. The germline gives CDR1 SGDLS, CDR2 YYNGEE. CDR3 size: 15 residues.

There are a few counts of this clone. V usage is TRBV16 and J usage is TRBJ2-6; D is uncertain. V gave up 0 bases and J gave up 0 bases, with 12 bases separating them. The length of the CDR3 is 18 residues. Germline assignment: CDR1 KGHSY and CDR2 FQNENV. CDR3 nucleotide sequence: TGTGCCAGCAGCCAATCTCGAGGTCTAAGCTCTGGGGCCAACGTCCTGACTTTC. Protein: CASSQSRGLSSGANVLTF.

This clone was seen only once. The chain links TRBV4-1 to TRBJ2-1; 14 bases are a match to TRBD2. Germline V CDR1 and CDR2: MGHRA, YSYEKL. The CDR3 length is 16 residues. The J segment lost 4 bases and the V segment lost 4 bases, leaving 3 bases of the junction unmatched. CDR3: CASSLRTSGRYNEQFF. The CDR3 nucleotides are TGCGCCAGCAGCCTGAGGACTAGCGGGAGGTACAATGAGCAGTTCTTC.

J is TRBJ2-2 and V is TRBV6-4; 7 bases are shared with TRBD2. Looked up from germline, CDR1 is MRHNA and CDR2 is SNTAGT. The CDR3 is 15 residues long. Trimming cost V 4 bases and J 4 bases; bases outside gene matches: 6. The CDR3 here is CASSVIGGSTGELFF. In DNA, the CDR3 is TGTGCCAGCAGTGTTATCGGGGGGAGCACCGGGGAGCTGTTTTTT.